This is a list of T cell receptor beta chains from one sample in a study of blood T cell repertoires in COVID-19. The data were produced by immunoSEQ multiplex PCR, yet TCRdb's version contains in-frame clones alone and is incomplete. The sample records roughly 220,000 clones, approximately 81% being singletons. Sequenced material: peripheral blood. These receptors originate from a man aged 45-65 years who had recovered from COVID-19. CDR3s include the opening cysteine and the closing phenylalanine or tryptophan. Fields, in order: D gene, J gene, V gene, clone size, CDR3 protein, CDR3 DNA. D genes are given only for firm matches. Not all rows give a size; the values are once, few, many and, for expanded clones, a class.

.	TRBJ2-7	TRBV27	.	CASSLTLDTSYEQYF	TGTGCCAGCAGTTTAACTCTGGACACCTCCTACGAGCAGTACTTC
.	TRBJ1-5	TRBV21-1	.	CASSKYRGSNQPQHF	TGTGCCAGCAGCAAGTACAGGGGGAGCAATCAGCCCCAGCATTTT
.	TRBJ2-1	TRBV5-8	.	CASSLNRVRSYNEQFF	TGTGCCAGCAGCTTAAACAGGGTACGCTCCTACAATGAGCAGTTCTTC
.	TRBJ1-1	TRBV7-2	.	CASRKQVMNTEAFF	TGTGCCAGCAGAAAACAGGTTATGAACACTGAAGCTTTCTTT
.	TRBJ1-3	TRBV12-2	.	CASRLIWGGSSGNTIYF	TGTGCAAGTCGCTTAATCTGGGGGGGCAGCTCTGGAAACACCATATATTTT
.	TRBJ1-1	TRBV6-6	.	CASRRQAIAEAFF	TGTGCCAGCAGACGACAGGCTATAGCTGAAGCTTTCTTT
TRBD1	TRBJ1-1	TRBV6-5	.	CASRLGQRNTEAFF	TGTGCCAGCAGATTGGGACAGCGGAACACTGAAGCTTTCTTT
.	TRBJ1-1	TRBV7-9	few	CASSFQGGKRNAEAFF	TGTGCCAGCAGCTTTCAGGGAGGGAAAAGGAATGCTGAAGCTTTCTTT
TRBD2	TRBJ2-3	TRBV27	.	CASGGTSGRAFTSTDTQYF	TGTGCCAGCGGGGGGACTAGCGGGAGGGCCTTCACTAGCACAGATACGCAGTATTTT
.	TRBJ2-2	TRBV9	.	CASSVEAGVNTGELFF	TGTGCCAGCAGCGTAGAGGCAGGGGTAAACACCGGGGAGCTGTTTTTT
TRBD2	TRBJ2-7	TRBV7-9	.	CASSFGLAGEISYEQYF	TGTGCCAGCAGCTTTGGGCTCGCGGGGGAGATCTCCTACGAGCAGTACTTC
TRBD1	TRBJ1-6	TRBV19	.	CASSPLVTGVRNSPLHF	TGTGCCAGTAGTCCCTTGGTGACAGGGGTAAGAAATTCACCCCTCCACTTT
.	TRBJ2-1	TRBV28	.	CASSLAYSYNEQFF	TGTGCCAGCAGCCTAGCTTACTCCTACAATGAGCAGTTCTTC
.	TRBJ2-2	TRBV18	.	CASSPNAGNTGELFF	TGTGCCAGCTCACCAAACGCAGGAAACACCGGGGAGCTGTTTTTT
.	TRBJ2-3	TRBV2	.	CASSVSRVSDTTDTQYF	TGTGCCAGCAGTGTATCCAGGGTATCGGACACCACAGATACGCAGTATTTT
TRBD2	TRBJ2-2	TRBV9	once	CASSVVSSGYTGELFF	TGTGCCAGCAGCGTAGTGAGTAGCGGGTACACCGGGGAGCTGTTTTTT
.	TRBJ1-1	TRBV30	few	CAWRAGLNTEAFF	TGTGCCTGGAGGGCGGGTCTGAACACTGAAGCTTTCTTT
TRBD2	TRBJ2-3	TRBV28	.	CASSIAGGTDTQYF	TGTGCCAGCAGTATTGCGGGGGGCACAGATACGCAGTATTTT
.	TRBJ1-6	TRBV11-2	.	CASSARGGRGLINSPLHF	TGTGCCAGCAGCGCCCGAGGAGGGAGAGGGTTGATCAATTCACCCCTCCACTTT
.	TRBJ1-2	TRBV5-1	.	CASSLQTNYGYTF	TGCGCCAGCAGCTTGCAGACTAACTATGGCTACACCTTC
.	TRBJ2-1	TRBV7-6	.	CASSPLAWEGDEQFF	TGTGCCAGCAGCCCATTGGCGTGGGAGGGGGATGAGCAGTTCTTC
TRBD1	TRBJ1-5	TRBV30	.	CAYRGNSNQPQHF	TGTGCCTACAGGGGAAATAGCAATCAGCCCCAGCATTTT
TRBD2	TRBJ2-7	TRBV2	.	CASNRLAGAYEQYF	TGTGCCAGCAATCGACTAGCGGGAGCCTACGAGCAGTACTTC
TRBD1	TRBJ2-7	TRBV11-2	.	CASSRDRGLSYEQYF	TGTGCCAGCAGTCGGGACAGGGGGCTCTCCTACGAGCAGTACTTC